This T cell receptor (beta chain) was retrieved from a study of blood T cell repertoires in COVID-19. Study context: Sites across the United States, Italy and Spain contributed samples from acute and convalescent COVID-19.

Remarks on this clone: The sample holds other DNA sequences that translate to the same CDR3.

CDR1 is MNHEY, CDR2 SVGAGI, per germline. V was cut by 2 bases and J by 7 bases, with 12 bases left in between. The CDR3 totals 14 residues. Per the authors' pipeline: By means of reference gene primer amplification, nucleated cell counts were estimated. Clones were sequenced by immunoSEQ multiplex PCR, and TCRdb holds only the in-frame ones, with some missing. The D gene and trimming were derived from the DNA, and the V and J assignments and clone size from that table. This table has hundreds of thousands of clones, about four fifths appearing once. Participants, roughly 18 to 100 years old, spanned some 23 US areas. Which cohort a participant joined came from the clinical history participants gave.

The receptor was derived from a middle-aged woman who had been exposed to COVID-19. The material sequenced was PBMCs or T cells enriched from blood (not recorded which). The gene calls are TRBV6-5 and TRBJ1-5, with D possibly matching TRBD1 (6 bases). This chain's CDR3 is CASSYGTGIQPQHF. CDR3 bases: TGTGCCAGCAGTTACGGCACAGGGATCCAGCCCCAGCATTTT.